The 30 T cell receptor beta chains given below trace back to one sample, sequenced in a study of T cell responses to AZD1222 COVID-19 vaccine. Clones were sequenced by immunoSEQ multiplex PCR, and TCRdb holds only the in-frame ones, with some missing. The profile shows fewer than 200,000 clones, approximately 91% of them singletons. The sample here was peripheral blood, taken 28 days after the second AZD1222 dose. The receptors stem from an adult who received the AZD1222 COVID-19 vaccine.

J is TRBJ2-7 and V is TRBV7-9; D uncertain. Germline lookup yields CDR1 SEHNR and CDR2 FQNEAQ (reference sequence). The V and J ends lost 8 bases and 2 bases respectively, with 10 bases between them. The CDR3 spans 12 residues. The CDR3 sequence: CASRKGTYEQYF. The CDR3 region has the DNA TGTGCCAGCCGCAAAGGGACCTACGAGCAGTACTTC.

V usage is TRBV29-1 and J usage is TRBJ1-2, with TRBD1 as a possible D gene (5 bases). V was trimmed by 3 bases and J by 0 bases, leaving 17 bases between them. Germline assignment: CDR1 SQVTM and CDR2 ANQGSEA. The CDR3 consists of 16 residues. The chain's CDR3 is CSVESPRGPPNYGYTF. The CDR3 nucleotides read TGCAGCGTTGAGTCCCCAAGGGGTCCCCCTAACTATGGCTACACCTTC. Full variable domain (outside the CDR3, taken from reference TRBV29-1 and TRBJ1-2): SAVISQKPSRDICQRGTSLTIQCQVDSQVTMMFWYRQQPGQSLTLIATANQGSEATYESGFVIDKFPISRPNLTFSTLTVSNMSPEDSSIYLCSVESPRGPPNYGYTFGSGTRLTVV.

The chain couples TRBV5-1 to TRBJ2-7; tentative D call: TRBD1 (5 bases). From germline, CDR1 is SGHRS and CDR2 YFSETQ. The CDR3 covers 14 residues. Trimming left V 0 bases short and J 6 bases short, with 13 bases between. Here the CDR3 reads CASSLDRPWGEQYF. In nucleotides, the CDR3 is TGCGCCAGCAGCTTGGACAGGCCATGGGGCGAGCAGTACTTC.

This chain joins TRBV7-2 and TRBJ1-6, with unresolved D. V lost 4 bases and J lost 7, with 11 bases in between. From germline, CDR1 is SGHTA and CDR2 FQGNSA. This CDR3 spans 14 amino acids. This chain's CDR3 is CASSSGVNNSPLHF. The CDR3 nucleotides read TGTGCCAGCAGCTCGGGCGTGAACAATTCACCCCTCCACTTT.

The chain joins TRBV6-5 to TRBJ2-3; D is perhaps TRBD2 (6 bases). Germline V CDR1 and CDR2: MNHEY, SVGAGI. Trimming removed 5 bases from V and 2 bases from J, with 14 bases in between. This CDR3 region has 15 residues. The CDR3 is CASSQTGTYTDTQYF. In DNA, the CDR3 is TGTGCCAGCAGTCAGACCGGGACTTACACAGATACGCAGTATTTT.

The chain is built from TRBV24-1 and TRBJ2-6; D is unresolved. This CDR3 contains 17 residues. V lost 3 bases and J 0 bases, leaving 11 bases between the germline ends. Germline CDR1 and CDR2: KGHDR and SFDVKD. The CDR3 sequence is CATSDIHLNSGANVLTF. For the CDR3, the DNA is TGTGCCACCAGTGATATCCATTTAAACTCTGGGGCCAACGTCCTGACTTTC.

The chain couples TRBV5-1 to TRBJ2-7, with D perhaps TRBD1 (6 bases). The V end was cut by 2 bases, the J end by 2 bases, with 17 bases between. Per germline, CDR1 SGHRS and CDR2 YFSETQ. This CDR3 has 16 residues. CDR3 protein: CASSFLTGTRTYEQYF. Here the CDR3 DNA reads TGCGCCAGCAGCTTTTTAACCGGGACACGCACCTACGAGCAGTACTTC.

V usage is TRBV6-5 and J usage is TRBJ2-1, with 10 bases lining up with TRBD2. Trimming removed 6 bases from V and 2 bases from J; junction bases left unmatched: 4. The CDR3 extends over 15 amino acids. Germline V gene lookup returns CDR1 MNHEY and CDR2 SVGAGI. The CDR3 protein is CASRVGLAAYNEQFF. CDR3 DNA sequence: TGTGCCAGCAGGGTCGGACTAGCGGCCTACAATGAGCAGTTCTTC.

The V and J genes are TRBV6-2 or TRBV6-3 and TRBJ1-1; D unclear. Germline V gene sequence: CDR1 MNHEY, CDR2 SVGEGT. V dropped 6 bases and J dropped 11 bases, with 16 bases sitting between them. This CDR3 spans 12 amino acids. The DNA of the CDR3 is TGTGCCAGCAGCCAGGCCCCTACGGTGGCTTTCTTT. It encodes CASSQAPTVAFF.

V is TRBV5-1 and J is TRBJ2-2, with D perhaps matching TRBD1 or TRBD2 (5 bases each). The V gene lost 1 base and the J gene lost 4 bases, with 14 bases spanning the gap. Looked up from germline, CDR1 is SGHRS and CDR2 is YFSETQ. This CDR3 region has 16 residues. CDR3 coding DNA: TGCGCCAGCAGCTTGAGACCGGGGCGGAGCACCGGGGAGCTGTTTTTT. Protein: CASSLRPGRSTGELFF.

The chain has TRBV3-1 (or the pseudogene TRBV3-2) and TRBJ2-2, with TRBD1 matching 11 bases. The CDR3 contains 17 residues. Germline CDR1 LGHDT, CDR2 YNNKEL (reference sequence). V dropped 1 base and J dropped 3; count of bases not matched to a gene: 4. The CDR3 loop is CASSQAGQGAYTGELFF. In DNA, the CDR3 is TGTGCCAGCAGCCAAGCCGGACAGGGGGCTTACACCGGGGAGCTGTTTTTT.

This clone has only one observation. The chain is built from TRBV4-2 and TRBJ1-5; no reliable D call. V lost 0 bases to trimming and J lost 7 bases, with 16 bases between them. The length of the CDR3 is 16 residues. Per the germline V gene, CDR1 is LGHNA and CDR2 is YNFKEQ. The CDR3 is CASSQDGTRGHQPQHF. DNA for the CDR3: TGTGCCAGCAGCCAAGATGGAACAAGAGGTCACCAGCCCCAGCATTTT.

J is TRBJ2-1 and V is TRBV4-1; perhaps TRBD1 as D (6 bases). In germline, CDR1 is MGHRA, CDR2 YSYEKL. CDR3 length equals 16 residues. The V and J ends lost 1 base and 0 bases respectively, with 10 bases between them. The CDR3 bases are TGCGCCAGCAGCCAAGTAGGGGGAAGCTCCTACAATGAGCAGTTCTTC. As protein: CASSQVGGSSYNEQFF.

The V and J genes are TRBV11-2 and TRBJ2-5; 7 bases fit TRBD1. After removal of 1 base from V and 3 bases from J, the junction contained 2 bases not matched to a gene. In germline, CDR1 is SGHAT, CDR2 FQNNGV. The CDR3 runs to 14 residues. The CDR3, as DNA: TGTGCCAGCAGCTTAGGGGGACAGAAAGAGACCCAGTACTTC. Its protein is CASSLGGQKETQYF.

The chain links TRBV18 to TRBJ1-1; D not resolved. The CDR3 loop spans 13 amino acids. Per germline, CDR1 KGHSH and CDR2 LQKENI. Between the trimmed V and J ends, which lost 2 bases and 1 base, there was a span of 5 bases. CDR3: CASSPSQNTEAFF. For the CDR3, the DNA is TGTGCCAGCTCACCAAGTCAGAACACTGAAGCTTTCTTT.

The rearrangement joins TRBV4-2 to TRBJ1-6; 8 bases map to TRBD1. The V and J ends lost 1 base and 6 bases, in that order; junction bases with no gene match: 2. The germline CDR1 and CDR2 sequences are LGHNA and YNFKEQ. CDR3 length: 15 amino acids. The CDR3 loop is CASSQGTGINSPLHF. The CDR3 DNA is TGTGCCAGCAGCCAAGGGACAGGGATTAATTCACCCCTCCACTTT.

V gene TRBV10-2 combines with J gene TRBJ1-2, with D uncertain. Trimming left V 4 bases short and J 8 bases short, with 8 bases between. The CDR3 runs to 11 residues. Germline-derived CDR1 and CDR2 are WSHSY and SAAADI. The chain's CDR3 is CASSVGGGYTF. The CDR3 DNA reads TGCGCCAGCAGTGTGGGAGGAGGCTACACCTTC.

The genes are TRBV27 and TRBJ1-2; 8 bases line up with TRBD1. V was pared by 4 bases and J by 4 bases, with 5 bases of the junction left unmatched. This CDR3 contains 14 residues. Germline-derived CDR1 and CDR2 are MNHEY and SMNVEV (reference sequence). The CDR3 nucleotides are TGTGCCAGCAGTTCCACAGGGGGGTTCTATGGCTACACCTTC. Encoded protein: CASSSTGGFYGYTF.

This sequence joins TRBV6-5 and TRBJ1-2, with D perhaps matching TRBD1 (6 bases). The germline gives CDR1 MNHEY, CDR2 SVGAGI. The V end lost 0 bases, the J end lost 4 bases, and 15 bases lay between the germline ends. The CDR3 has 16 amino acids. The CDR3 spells CASSYSIPGAGYGYTF. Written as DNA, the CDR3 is TGTGCCAGCAGTTACTCAATCCCAGGGGCGGGCTATGGCTACACCTTC.

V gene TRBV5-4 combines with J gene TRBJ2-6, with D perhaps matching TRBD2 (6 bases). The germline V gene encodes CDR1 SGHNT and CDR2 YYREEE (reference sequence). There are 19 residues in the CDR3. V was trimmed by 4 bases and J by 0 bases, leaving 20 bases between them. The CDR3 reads CASSPRRGAGRSGANVLTF. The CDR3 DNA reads TGTGCCAGCAGCCCTCGTAGGGGAGCGGGCCGCTCTGGGGCCAACGTCCTGACTTTC.

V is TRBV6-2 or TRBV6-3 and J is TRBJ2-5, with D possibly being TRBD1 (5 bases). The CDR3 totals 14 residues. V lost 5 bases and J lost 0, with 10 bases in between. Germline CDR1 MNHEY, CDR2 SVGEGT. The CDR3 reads CASSPTANQETQYF. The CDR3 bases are TGTGCCAGCAGTCCGACAGCCAACCAAGAGACCCAGTACTTC.

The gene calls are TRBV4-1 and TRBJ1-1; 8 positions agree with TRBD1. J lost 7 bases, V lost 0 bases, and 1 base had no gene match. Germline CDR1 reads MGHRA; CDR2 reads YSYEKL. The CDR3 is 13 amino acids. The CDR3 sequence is CASSQEGTGEAFF. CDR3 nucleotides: TGCGCCAGCAGCCAAGAAGGGACAGGTGAAGCTTTCTTT.

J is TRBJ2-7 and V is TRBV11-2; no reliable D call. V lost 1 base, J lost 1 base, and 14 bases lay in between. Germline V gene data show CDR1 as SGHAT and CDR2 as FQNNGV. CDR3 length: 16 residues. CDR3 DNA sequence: TGTGCCAGCAGCTTAGGTGTGGTGCGGTCATCCTACGAGCAGTACTTC. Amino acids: CASSLGVVRSSYEQYF.

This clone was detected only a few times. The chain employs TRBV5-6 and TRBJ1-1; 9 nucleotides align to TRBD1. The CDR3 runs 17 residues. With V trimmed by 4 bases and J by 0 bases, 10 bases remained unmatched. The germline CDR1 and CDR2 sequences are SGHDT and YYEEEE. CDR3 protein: CASSLTGGSRMNTEAFF. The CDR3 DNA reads TGTGCCAGCAGCCTGACAGGGGGAAGCCGCATGAACACTGAAGCTTTCTTT.

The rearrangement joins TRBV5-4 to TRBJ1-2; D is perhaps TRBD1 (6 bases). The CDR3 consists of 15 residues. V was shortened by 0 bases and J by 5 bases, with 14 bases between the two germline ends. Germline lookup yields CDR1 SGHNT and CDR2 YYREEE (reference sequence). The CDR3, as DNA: TGTGCCAGCAGCTTGGGGGGGCAGGTCGTTTATGGCTACACCTTC. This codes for CASSLGGQVVYGYTF.

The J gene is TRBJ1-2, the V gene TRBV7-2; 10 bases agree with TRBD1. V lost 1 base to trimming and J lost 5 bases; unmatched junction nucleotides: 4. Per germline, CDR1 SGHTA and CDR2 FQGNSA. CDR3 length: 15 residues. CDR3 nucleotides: TGTGCCAGCAGCTTAGGGACAGGGGGTGGATATGGCTACACCTTC. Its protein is CASSLGTGGGYGYTF.

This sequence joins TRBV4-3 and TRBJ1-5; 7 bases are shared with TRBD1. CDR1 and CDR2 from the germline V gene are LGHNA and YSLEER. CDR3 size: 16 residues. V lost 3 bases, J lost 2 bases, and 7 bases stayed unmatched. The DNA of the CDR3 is TGCGCCAGCAGCCACCACCACAGGGGCGGCAATCAGCCCCAGCATTTT. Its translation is CASSHHHRGGNQPQHF.

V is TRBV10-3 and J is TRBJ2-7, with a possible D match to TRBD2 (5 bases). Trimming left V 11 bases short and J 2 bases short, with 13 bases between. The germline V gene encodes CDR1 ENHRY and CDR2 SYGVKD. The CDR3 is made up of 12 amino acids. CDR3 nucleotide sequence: TGTGCCTTCGGCCCTAGCCCCTACGAGCAGTACTTC. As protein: CAFGPSPYEQYF.

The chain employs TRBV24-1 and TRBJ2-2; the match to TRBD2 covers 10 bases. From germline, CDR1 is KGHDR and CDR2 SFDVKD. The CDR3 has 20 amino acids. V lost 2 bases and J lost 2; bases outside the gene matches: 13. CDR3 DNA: TGTGCCACCAGTGATTCGACTACCGGGACTAGCGAGATTAACACCGGGGAGCTGTTTTTT. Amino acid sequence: CATSDSTTGTSEINTGELFF.

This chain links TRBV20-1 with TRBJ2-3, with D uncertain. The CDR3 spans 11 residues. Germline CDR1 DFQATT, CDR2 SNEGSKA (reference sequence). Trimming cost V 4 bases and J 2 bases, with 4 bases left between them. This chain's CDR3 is CSATHTDTQYF. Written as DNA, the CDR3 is TGCAGTGCTACACACACAGATACGCAGTATTTT.